This entry features one T cell receptor (beta chain) sequence. No antigen is known for it. The V gene's germline CDR1 is MNHEY and CDR2 SMNVEV (reference sequence). The CDR3 is 15 residues long. Unmatched junction bases numbered 10, after V lost 4 bases and J lost 8 bases. Sample-barcoded 5' priming and a J-beta primer mix drove a second PCR of 7 to 11 cycles. TCRdb re-derived calls from the 5' RACE reads in MiXCR, one entry per CDR3 protein. The sample contains 900,000 to 950,000 distinct CDR3 sequences, 29% of which appear only once. The sample belongs to a study of blood T cells in healthy people across ages. The study's findings and limits: Any changes in expanded clonotypes were possibly confounded, as donor CMV status remained unknown.

This sample also belongs to another study, concerning T cells of mothers and their children.

Sequenced: blood. This TCR came from a woman in her 40s in good health. The gene calls are TRBV27 and TRBJ2-4; 8 bases are a match to TRBD1. CDR3 DNA sequence: TGTGCCAGCAGTTCCGACAGGGGAAAGGTAGACATTCAGTACTTC. Amino acid sequence: CASSSDRGKVDIQYF.